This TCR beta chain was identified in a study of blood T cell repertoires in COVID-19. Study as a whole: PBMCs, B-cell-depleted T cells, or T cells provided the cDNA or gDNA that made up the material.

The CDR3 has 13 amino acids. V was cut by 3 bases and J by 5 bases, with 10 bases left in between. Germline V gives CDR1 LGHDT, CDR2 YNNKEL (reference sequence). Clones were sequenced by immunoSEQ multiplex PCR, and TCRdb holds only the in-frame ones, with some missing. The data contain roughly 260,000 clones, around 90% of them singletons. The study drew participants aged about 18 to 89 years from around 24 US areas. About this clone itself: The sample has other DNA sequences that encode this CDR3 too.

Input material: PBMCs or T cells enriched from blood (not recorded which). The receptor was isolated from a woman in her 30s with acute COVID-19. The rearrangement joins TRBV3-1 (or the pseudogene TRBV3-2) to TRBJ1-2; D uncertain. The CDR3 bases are TGTGCCAGCAGCCAGGGAGGAGGGTATGGCTACACCTTC. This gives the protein CASSQGGGYGYTF.